This T cell receptor (beta chain) was obtained from a study of T cells after yellow fever vaccination. In TCRdb, the 5' RACE reads were re-called with MiXCR into one record per CDR3 protein. The data contain around 590,000 distinct CDR3 sequences, roughly an eighth of them seen just once; the ten biggest clones take up about 16%. CDR3 length: 16 amino acids. With V trimmed by 5 bases and J by 6 bases, 13 bases remained unmatched. In germline, CDR1 is SGHVS, CDR2 FQNEAQ. Study conclusions and caveats: FACS-sorted repertoires could harbor abundant contaminating bulk-population clonotypes. Relatively few clonotypes were ones that appeared in both CD4 and CD8 compartments.

Remarks on this clonotype: The antigen remains undetermined.

This clonotype originated in a man in his thirties or forties who received the YFV17D yellow fever vaccine. The chain recombines TRBV7-8 with TRBJ2-7; 10 bases agree with TRBD1. Here the sequenced sample was PBMCs, taken on the day of the yellow fever booster vaccination. The CDR3 here is CASSRVVDRGGFEQYF. In DNA form, the CDR3 reads TGTGCCAGCAGCCGGGTAGTGGACAGGGGGGGATTCGAGCAGTACTTC.